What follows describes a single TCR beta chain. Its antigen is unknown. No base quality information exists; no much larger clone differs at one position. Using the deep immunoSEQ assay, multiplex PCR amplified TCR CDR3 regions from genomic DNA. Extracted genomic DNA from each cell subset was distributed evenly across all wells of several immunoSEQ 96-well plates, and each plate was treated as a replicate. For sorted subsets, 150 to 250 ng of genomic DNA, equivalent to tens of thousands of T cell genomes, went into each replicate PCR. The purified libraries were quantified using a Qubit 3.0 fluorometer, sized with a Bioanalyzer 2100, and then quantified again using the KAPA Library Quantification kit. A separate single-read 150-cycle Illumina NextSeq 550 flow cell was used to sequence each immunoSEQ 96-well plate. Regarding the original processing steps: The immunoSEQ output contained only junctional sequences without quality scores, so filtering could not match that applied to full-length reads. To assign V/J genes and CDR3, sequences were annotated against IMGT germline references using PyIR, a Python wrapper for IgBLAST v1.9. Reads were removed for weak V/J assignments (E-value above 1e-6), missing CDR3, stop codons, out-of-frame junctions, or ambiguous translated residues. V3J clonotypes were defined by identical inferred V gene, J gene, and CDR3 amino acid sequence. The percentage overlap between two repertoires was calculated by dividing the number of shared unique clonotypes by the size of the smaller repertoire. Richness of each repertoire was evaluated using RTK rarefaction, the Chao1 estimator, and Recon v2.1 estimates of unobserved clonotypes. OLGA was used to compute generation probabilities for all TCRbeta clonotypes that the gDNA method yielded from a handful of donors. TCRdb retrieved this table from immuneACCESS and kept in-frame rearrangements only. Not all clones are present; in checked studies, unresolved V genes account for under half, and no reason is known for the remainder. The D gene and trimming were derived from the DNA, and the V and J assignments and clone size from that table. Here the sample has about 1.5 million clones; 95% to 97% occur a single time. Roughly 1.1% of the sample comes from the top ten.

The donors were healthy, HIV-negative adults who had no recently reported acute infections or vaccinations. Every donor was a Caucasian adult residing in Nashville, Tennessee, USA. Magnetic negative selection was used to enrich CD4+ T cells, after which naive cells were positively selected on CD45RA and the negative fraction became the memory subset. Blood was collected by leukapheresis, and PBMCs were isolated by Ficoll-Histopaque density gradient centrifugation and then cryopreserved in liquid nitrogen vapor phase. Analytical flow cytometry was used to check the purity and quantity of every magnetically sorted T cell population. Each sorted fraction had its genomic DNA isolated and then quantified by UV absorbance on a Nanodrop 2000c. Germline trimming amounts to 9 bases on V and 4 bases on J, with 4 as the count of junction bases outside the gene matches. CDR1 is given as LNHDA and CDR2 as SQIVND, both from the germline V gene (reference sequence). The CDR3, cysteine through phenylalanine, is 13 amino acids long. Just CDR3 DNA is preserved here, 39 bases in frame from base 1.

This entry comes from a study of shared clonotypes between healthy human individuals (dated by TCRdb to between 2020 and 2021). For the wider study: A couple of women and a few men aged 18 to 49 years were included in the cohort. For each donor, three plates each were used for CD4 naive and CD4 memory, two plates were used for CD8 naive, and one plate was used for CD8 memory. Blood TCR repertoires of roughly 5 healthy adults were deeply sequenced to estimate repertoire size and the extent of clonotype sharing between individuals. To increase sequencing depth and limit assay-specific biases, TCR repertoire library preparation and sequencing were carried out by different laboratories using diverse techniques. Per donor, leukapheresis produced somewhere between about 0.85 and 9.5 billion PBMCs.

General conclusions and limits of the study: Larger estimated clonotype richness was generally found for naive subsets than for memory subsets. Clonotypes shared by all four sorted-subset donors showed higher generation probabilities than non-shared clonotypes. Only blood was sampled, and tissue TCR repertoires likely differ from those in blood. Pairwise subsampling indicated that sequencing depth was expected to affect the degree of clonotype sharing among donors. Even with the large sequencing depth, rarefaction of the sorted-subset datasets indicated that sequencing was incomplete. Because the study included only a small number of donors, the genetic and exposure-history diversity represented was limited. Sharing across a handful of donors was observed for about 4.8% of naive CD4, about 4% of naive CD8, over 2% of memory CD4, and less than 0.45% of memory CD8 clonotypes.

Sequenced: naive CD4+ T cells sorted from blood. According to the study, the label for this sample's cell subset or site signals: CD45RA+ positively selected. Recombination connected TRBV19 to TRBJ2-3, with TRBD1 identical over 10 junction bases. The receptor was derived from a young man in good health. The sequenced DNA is TGTGCCAGCCGGGACAGGGGTCCAGATACGCAGTATTTT. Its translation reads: CASRDRGPDTQYF.